This record concerns one TCR beta chain sequence. The CDR3 has 14 residues. The J segment lost 2 bases and the V segment lost 7 bases, leaving 8 bases of the junction unmatched. The V gene's germline CDR1 is SGHDT and CDR2 YYEEEE. In the source study's methods: Reference gene primer amplification in the assay estimated nucleated cell counts. Profiling relied on immunoSEQ multiplex PCR, and the TCRdb table lists in-frame clones only, not all of them. From that table come the V and J calls and clone size; the DNA was used to work out D and trimming. This sample has 90,000 or so clones, with more than 70% found just once. The data derive from a study of blood T cell repertoires in COVID-19. Study-wide background: The United States, Italy and Spain supplied acute and convalescent COVID-19 samples. Nucleic acid was either cDNA or gDNA, and it came from T cells, B-cell-depleted T cells, or PBMCs.

The receptor's source is a man between 50 and 59 years old with active COVID-19. Material for sequencing was peripheral blood. V usage is TRBV5-6 and J usage is TRBJ2-7; TRBD2 agrees at 8 bases. The CDR3: CASEGLGTPYEQYF. The CDR3 region has the DNA TGTGCCAGCGAGGGACTAGGGACTCCCTACGAGCAGTACTTC. The variable domain in full, with the rest retrieved from reference TRBV5-6 and TRBJ2-7, is DAGVTQSPTHLIKTRGQQVTLRCSPKSGHDTVSWYQQALGQGPQFIFQYYEEEERQRGNFPDRFSGHQFPNYSSELNVNALLLGDSALYLCASEGLGTPYEQYFGPGTRLTVT.